A single sample gave rise to the 20 T cell receptor beta chains below, sequenced in a study of T cell responses to AZD1222 COVID-19 vaccine. The table came from immunoSEQ multiplex PCR; TCRdb's copy has only in-frame clones and leaves some out. The sample lists 95,000 to 130,000 clones; 85% to 95% were seen once. The source material was peripheral blood, sampled on day 0 of AZD1222 vaccination. Source of these receptors: an adult in good health.

V and J are TRBV7-9 and TRBJ2-1, with 9 positions matching TRBD1. V shed 5 bases, J shed 5 bases, and the junction held 7 bases outside the gene matches. CDR1 is SEHNR and CDR2 is FQNEAQ in the germline V gene (reference sequence). The CDR3 sequence is 15 residues long. This chain's CDR3 is CASSDRDRANNEQFF. CDR3 coding DNA: TGTGCCAGCAGCGACCGGGACAGGGCGAACAATGAGCAGTTCTTC.

This chain joins TRBV25-1 and TRBJ2-7; D might be TRBD1 (5 bases). The V gene lost 5 bases and the J gene lost 1 base, with 9 bases spanning the gap. The CDR3 spans 13 residues. Germline values: CDR1 MGHDK, CDR2 SYGVNS. The CDR3 loop reads CASSNQGSYEQYF. In nucleotides, the CDR3 is TGTGCCAGCAGTAATCAGGGATCCTACGAGCAGTACTTC.

The chain employs TRBV5-1 and TRBJ1-1; D is unclear. The CDR3 loop spans 13 amino acids. Trimming cost V 1 base and J 2 bases, with 6 bases left between them. Germline V gene lookup returns CDR1 SGHRS and CDR2 YFSETQ. The CDR3 here is CASSLLFNTEAFF. CDR3 in DNA: TGCGCCAGCAGCTTGCTTTTCAACACTGAAGCTTTCTTT.

The genes are TRBV7-2 and TRBJ2-1; D ambiguous. The CDR3 is made up of 13 amino acids. In germline, CDR1 is SGHTA, CDR2 FQGNSA. V gave up 2 bases and J gave up 8 bases, with 10 bases separating them. The CDR3 sequence is CASSLTGPDEQFF. In DNA, the CDR3 is TGTGCCAGCAGCTTAACGGGCCCCGATGAGCAGTTCTTC.

The chain is built from TRBV29-1 and TRBJ1-1, with D possibly being TRBD1 (5 bases). V was cut by 1 base and J by 5 bases, with 8 bases left in between. The V gene's germline CDR1 is SQVTM and CDR2 ANQGSEA. The CDR3 runs 12 residues. The CDR3 spells CSVEVRETEAFF. As DNA, the CDR3 is TGCAGCGTTGAAGTCAGGGAAACTGAAGCTTTCTTT.

This chain connects TRBV5-6 to TRBJ2-1; the D is unclear. Germline CDR1 and CDR2: SGHDT and YYEEEE. With 0 bases removed from V and 0 bases from J, the gap between germline ends came to 10 bases. The CDR3 sequence is 16 residues long. The DNA for the CDR3 is TGTGCCAGCAGCTTGGGAATGGGTTCCTCCTACAATGAGCAGTTCTTC. It translates to CASSLGMGSSYNEQFF.

The rearrangement uses TRBV6-5 and TRBJ2-3; D uncertain. CDR1 and CDR2 (germline): MNHEY, SVGAGI. V was shortened by 0 bases and J by 5 bases, with 3 bases between the two germline ends. This CDR3 is 12 amino acids long. As DNA, the CDR3 is TGTGCCAGCAGTTACTCAGGAGATACGCAGTATTTT. Its protein is CASSYSGDTQYF.

V usage is TRBV6-5 and J usage is TRBJ1-1, with a possible D match to TRBD1 (5 bases). Per germline, CDR1 MNHEY and CDR2 SVGAGI. The V and J ends lost 5 bases and 3 bases respectively, with 10 bases between them. CDR3 size: 13 residues. The CDR3 nucleotides read TGTGCCAGCAGTCGTGACAGATACACTGAAGCTTTCTTT. Encoded protein: CASSRDRYTEAFF.

For this clone: This same CDR3 is encoded by further DNA sequences in the sample. This sequence joins TRBV28 and TRBJ1-5, with a tentative D call TRBD1 (5 bases). With 7 bases removed from V and 4 bases from J, the gap between germline ends came to 11 bases. Germline V gene data show CDR1 as MDHEN and CDR2 as SYDVKM. This CDR3 has 13 amino acids. For the CDR3, the DNA is TGTGCCAGCATCCCAAGGGGTAATCAGCCCCAGCATTTT. As protein: CASIPRGNQPQHF.

The chain recombines TRBV28 with TRBJ2-2; 8 bases fit TRBD2. V lost 7 bases to trimming and J lost 6 bases; unmatched junction nucleotides: 7. This CDR3 spans 14 amino acids. Germline CDR1 is MDHEN and CDR2 is SYDVKM. This CDR3 is CASTAGDWSGELFF. The DNA for the CDR3 is TGTGCCAGCACAGCGGGAGATTGGTCCGGGGAGCTGTTTTTT.

The chain joins TRBV30 to TRBJ2-1; D is ambiguous. From germline, CDR1 is GTSNPN and CDR2 SVGIG (reference sequence). The CDR3 consists of 14 residues. Between the trimmed V and J ends, which lost 2 bases and 3 bases, there was a span of 11 bases. This CDR3 is CAWSYSEIYNEQFF. DNA of the CDR3: TGTGCCTGGAGTTATTCGGAAATCTACAATGAGCAGTTCTTC.

The V and J genes are TRBV4-1 and TRBJ2-1, with D perhaps TRBD2 (6 bases). V lost 1 base to trimming and J lost 7 bases, with 8 bases between them. Germline CDR1 is MGHRA and CDR2 is YSYEKL. The CDR3 totals 13 residues. The DNA of the CDR3 is TGCGCCAGCAGCCAAGTTGGAGGGAATGAGCAGTTCTTC. This translates into CASSQVGGNEQFF.

CDR3 sequence (DNA): TGTGCCAGCAGTGGAGACAGGAGCTCCTACAATGAGCAGTTCTTC. The encoded protein is CASSGDRSSYNEQFF. The chain couples TRBV25-1 to TRBJ2-1, with D possibly matching TRBD1 (6 bases). CDR3 length: 15 amino acids. Trimming left V 4 bases short and J 0 bases short, with 10 bases between. Germline V gene data show CDR1 as MGHDK and CDR2 as SYGVNS.

In nucleotides, the CDR3 is TGTGCCAGCAGCTTGGTAGGACAGGGGATTTATTATGAGCAGTTCTTC. The encoded protein is CASSLVGQGIYYEQFF. The rearrangement joins TRBV5-6 to TRBJ2-1, with TRBD1 matching over 9 bases. Germline lookup yields CDR1 SGHDT and CDR2 YYEEEE. After removal of 0 bases from V and 8 bases from J, the junction contained 9 bases not matched to a gene. This CDR3 spans 16 amino acids.

The rearrangement links TRBV28 to TRBJ2-3; 9 bases are shared with TRBD2. With 2 bases clipped from V and 6 bases from J, the junction kept 6 bases outside the gene matches. Germline lookup yields CDR1 MDHEN and CDR2 SYDVKM. The length of the CDR3 is 15 residues. The CDR3 nucleotides are TGTGCCAGCAGTTTAAGTAGCGGGAGTAGGGATACGCAGTATTTT. Translating gives CASSLSSGSRDTQYF. Complete variable domain (other parts from reference TRBV28 and TRBJ2-3): DVKVTQSSRYLVKRTGEKVFLECVQDMDHENMFWYRQDPGLGLRLIYFSYDVKMKEKGDIPEGYSVSREKKERFSLILESASTNQTSMYLCASSLSSGSRDTQYFGPGTRLTVL.

J is TRBJ1-1 and V is TRBV3-1 (or the pseudogene TRBV3-2); D unresolved. The CDR3 is 14 amino acids. Trimming stripped 2 bases from V and 1 base from J, with 8 bases between. In germline, CDR1 is LGHDT, CDR2 YNNKEL (reference sequence). The CDR3 sequence is CASSQLTPNTEAFF. CDR3 nucleotide sequence: TGTGCCAGCAGCCAACTCACACCGAACACTGAAGCTTTCTTT.

In this sample, this clone turned up once. The chain is built from TRBV6-5 and TRBJ1-3; 7 nucleotides align to TRBD1. The V gene's germline CDR1 is MNHEY and CDR2 SVGAGI. CDR3 length: 14 residues. The junction had 7 bases not matched to a gene; V was cut back by 6 bases and J by 5 bases. CDR3 protein: CASSKTGERNTIYF. Written as DNA, the CDR3 is TGTGCCAGCAGCAAAACAGGGGAGAGAAACACCATATATTTT.

This sequence joins TRBV9 and TRBJ2-3; D not resolved. With 0 bases removed from V and 1 base from J, the gap between germline ends came to 6 bases. The CDR3 contains 14 residues. The germline gives CDR1 SGDLS, CDR2 YYNGEE. This chain's CDR3 is CASSVVGRTDTQYF. In nucleotides, the CDR3 is TGTGCCAGCAGCGTAGTTGGCCGCACAGATACGCAGTATTTT.

The chain has TRBV6-5 and TRBJ1-1; unclear D gene. Deletions cut 4 bases from V and 0 bases from J, with 6 bases between. This CDR3 is 13 amino acids long. Germline loops: CDR1 MNHEY, CDR2 SVGAGI. CDR3 protein: CASSLAVNTEAFF. CDR3 nucleotide sequence: TGTGCCAGCAGTTTGGCTGTGAACACTGAAGCTTTCTTT.

The V call is TRBV30, the J call TRBJ1-2, with D possibly matching TRBD1 (5 bases). Germline loops: CDR1 GTSNPN, CDR2 SVGIG (reference sequence). The CDR3 length is 13 residues. V shed 5 bases and J shed 8 bases, with 18 bases lying between them. The CDR3 coding sequence is TGTGCCTGGGCCGGGACTCCCCATAGGGGCTACACCTTC. Translated, it gives CAWAGTPHRGYTF.